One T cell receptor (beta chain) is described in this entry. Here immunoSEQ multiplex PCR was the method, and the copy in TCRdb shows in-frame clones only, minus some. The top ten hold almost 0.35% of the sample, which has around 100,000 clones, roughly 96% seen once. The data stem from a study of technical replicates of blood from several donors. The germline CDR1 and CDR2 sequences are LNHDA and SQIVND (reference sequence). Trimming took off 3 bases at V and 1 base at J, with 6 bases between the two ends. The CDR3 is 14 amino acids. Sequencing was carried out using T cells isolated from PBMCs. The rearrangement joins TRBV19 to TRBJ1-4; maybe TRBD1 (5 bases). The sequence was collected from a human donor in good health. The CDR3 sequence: CASSIQGTNEKLFF. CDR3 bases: TGTGCCAGTAGTATTCAGGGAACTAATGAAAAACTGTTTTTT. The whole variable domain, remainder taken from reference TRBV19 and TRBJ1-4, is DGGITQSPKYLFRKEGQNVTLSCEQNLNHDAMYWYRQDPGQGLRLIYYSQIVNDFQKGDIAEGYSVSREKKESFPLTVTSAQKNPTAFYLCASSIQGTNEKLFFGSGTQLSVL.